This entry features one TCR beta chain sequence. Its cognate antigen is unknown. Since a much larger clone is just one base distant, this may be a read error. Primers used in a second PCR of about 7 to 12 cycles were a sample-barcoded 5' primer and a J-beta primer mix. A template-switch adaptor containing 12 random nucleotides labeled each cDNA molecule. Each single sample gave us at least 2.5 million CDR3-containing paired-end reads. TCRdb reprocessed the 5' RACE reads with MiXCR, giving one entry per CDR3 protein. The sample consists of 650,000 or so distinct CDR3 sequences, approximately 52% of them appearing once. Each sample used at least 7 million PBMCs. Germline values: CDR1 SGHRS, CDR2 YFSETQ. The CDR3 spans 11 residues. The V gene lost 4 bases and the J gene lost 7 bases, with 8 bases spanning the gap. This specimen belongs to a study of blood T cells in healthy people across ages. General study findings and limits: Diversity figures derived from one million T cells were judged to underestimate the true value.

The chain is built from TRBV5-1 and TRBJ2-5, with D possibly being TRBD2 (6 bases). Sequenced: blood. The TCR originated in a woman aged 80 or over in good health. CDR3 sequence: CASSVEGTQYF. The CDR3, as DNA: TGCGCCAGCAGCGTGGAGGGGACCCAGTACTTC.